These 2 T cell receptor beta chains share one sample of origin, sequenced in a study of molecular identifiers for immune sequencing clone quantification. TCRdb re-called the PCR reads with MiXCR, one entry per CDR3 protein. The sample comprises around 94,000 distinct CDR3 sequences, 35% of which are singletons, and roughly 10% rests with the top ten. Specimen: naive CD8+ T cells from blood, with Jurkat cell RNA spiked in. Subset: FACS-sorted CD8+CD4-CCR7+CD45RA+ naive T cells. The receptors originated from a human donor in good health. Some libraries in this study had Jurkat cell RNA spiked in.

Remarks on this clonotype: Since a much larger clone is just one base distant, this may be a read error. Because it lacks the conserved phenylalanine or tryptophan at the end, this CDR3 is likely a read error. The chain has TRBV29-1 and TRBJ1-1; D remains unclear. Looked up from germline, CDR1 is SQVTM and CDR2 is ANQGSEA. The V gene lost 5 bases and the J gene lost 1 base, with 5 bases spanning the gap. This CDR3 is 11 amino acids long. CDR3 nucleotide sequence: TGCAGCGTTCCTACGAACACTGAAGCTTTCTTA. It codes for CSVPTNTEAFL.

This clonotype showed up just a few times. The rearrangement links TRBV9 to TRBJ2-1; 8 nucleotides match TRBD2. The germline CDR1 and CDR2 sequences are SGDLS and YYNGEE. The J segment lost 6 bases and the V segment lost 1 base, leaving 6 bases of the junction unmatched. The CDR3 is made up of 15 amino acids. Here the CDR3 reads CASSVLSGGFNEQFF. The DNA for the CDR3 is TGTGCCAGCAGCGTACTGAGCGGGGGATTCAATGAGCAGTTCTTC.